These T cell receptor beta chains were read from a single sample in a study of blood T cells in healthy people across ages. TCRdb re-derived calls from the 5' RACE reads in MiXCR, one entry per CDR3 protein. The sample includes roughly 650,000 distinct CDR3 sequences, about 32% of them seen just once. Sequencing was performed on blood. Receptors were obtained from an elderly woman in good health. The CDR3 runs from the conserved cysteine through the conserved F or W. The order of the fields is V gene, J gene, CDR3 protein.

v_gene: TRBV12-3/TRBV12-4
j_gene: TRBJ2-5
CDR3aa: CASSFTPGLAEQETQYF

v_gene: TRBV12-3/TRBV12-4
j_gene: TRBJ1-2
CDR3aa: CASSLRQGYGYTF

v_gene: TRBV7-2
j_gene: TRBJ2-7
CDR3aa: CASSLVLAGKYEQYF

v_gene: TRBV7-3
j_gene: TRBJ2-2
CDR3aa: CASSLPRPTTSGKTGELFF

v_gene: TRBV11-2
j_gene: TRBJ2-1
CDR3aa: CASSLDLAGGPDEQFF

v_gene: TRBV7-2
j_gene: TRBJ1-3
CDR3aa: CASRKGGQGISGNTIYF

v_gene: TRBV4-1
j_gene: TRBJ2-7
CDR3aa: CASSLPDRKDEQYF

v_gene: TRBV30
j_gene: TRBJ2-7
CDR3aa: CAWSSTPNPIQYF

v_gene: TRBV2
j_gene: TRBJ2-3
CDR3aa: CASRPLPGQGTDTQYF

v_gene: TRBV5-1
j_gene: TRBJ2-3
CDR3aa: CASSSSWGAGTDTQYF

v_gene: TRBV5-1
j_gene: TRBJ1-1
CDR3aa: CASSLAVALNTEAFF

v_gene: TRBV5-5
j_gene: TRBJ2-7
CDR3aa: CASSSLGVGVGTSEQYF

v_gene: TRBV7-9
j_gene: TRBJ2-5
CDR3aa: CASRKTASPGETQYF

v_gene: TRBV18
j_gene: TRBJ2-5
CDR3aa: CASSPGHLQETQYF

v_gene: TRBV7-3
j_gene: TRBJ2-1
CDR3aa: CASSQGQGANNEQFF

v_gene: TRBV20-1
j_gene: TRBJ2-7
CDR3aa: CSARDLAGTATYEQYF

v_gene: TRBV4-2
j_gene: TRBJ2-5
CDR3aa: CASSQGGGGKETQYF

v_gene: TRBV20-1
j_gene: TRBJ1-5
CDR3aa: CSARDSGQPQHF

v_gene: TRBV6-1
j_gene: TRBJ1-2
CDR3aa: CASIGQGAGGYTF

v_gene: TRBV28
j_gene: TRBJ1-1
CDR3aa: CASKEGTGNTEAFF

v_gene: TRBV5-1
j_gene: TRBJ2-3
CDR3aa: CASSSASGRPSTDTQYF

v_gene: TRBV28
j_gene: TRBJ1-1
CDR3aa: CASSFGTQNTEAFF

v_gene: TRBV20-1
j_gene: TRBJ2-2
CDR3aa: CSAEGTGGAGMDTGELFF

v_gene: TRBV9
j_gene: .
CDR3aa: CASNSGTGTNEQYF

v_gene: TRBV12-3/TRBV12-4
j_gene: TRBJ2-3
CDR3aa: CASSLTARVSTDTQYF

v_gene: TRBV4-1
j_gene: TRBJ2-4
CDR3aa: CASSQEGVQARAKNIQYF

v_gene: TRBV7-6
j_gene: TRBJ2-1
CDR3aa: CASSLLGGGNEQFF

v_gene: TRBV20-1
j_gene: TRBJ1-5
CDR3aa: CSARDARASEQPQHF

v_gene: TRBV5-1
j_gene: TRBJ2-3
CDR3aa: CASSLGTRSNTDTQYF

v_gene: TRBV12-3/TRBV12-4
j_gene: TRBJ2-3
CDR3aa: CASSGGGGADTQYF

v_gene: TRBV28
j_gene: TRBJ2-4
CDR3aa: CVSTPAVAGKGKNIQYF

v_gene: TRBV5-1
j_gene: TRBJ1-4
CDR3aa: CASSLVGSREKLFF

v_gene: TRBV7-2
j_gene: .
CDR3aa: CASSPRPEETQYF

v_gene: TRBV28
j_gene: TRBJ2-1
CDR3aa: CASTWTSLNEQFF

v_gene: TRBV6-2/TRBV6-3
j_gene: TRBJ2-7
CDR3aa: CASTRDGKSYEQYF

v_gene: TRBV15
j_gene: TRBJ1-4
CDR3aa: CATSRGQATNEKLFF

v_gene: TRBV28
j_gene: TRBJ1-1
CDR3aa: CASSLRLSRNTEAFF

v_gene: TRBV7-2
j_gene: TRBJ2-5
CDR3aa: CASSFGLAGSGAQYF

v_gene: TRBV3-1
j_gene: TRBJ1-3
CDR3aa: CASSHLLGGTSGNTIYF

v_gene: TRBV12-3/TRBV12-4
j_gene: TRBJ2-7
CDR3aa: CASSLSGQGLAEQYF

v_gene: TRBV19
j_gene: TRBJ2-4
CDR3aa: CASIGRGAKNIQYF

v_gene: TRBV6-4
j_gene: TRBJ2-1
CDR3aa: CASSDSRGGANEQFF

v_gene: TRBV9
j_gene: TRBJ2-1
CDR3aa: CASSPADEGGKYNEQFF

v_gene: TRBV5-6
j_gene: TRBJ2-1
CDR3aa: CASSPSGRTGFRNEQFF

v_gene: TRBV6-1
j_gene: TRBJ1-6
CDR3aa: CASSEVGWTGGNSPLHF

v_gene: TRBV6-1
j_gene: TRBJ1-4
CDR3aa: CASSEEGRGHEKLFF

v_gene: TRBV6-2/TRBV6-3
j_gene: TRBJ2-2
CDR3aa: CASSYGMNTGELFF

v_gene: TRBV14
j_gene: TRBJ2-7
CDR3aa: CASSQGPPYEQYF

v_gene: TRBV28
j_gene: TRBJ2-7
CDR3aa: CASTPQDGSSYEQYF

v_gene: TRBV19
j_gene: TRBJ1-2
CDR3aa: CASSIAAGDGYTF

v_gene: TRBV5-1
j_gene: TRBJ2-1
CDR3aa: CASSVVGRDNEQFF

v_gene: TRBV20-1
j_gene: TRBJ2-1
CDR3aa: CSASPKLRQGNEQFF

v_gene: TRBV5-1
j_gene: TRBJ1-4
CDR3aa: CASSFRGGKLFF

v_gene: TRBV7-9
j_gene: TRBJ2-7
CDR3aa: CASSLASGSTREQYF

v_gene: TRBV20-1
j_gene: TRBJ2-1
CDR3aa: CSARGDGLAGQNSYNEQFF

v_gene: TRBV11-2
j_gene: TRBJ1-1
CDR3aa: CASGKDRANTEAFF

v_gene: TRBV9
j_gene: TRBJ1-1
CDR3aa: CASSPRVEGAGTEAFF

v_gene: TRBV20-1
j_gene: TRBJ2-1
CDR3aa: CSARAPGLAGYNEQFF